These T cell receptor beta chains were read from a single sample in a study of tumor-infiltrating lymphocytes in primary liver carcinoma. One entry per CDR3 protein results from TCRdb running MiXCR on the multiplex PCR reads. The sample yields 300,000 to 400,000 distinct CDR3 sequences, around three fifths seen once. Sequencing input: peripheral blood. The receptors derive from a man in his forties with primary liver carcinoma and hepatitis B virus infection. Both conserved end residues are part of each CDR3. The D gene is left open where the match is weak. Expanded clones are given a class, and other clones once, few, many or no size at all.

J gene: TRBJ2-1
clone size: NA
V gene: TRBV6-2/TRBV6-3
D gene: NA
CDR3 protein: CASSHRQDGEQFF
CDR3 DNA: TGTGCCAGCAGTCATAGACAGGACGGTGAGCAGTTCTTC

J gene: TRBJ2-1
clone size: many
V gene: TRBV20-1
D gene: NA
CDR3 protein: CSARNTGRASYNEQFF
CDR3 DNA: TGCAGTGCTAGAAATACGGGTAGGGCCTCCTACAATGAGCAGTTCTTC

J gene: TRBJ1-4
clone size: NA
V gene: TRBV6-5
D gene: NA
CDR3 protein: CVSSLNRWHEKLSF
CDR3 DNA: TGTGTCAGCAGCCTAAACAGATGGCATGAAAAACTGTCTTTT

J gene: TRBJ2-6
clone size: many
V gene: TRBV6-6
D gene: NA
CDR3 protein: CASSLGLSGANVLTF
CDR3 DNA: TGTGCCAGCAGCCTCGGTCTCTCTGGGGCCAACGTCCTGACTTTC

J gene: TRBJ2-7
clone size: NA
V gene: TRBV5-1
D gene: NA
CDR3 protein: CASSPPADLREQYF
CDR3 DNA: TGCGCCAGCAGCCCCCCAGCCGACTTACGTGAGCAGTACTTC

J gene: TRBJ2-7
clone size: NA
V gene: TRBV24-1
D gene: TRBD2
CDR3 protein: CATSDSGSGRAGYEQYF
CDR3 DNA: TGTGCCACCAGTGATTCTGGGTCCGGGAGGGCCGGCTACGAGCAGTACTTC

J gene: TRBJ2-7
clone size: many
V gene: TRBV12-3/TRBV12-4
D gene: NA
CDR3 protein: CASRVQSTSYEQYF
CDR3 DNA: TGTGCCAGCAGAGTTCAGTCTACCTCCTACGAGCAGTACTTC

J gene: TRBJ2-1
clone size: NA
V gene: TRBV4-1
D gene: NA
CDR3 protein: CASSQKGTWVHNVQFF
CDR3 DNA: TGCGCCAGCAGCCAAAAAGGGACATGGGTCCACAATGTGCAGTTCTTC

J gene: TRBJ2-2
clone size: once
V gene: TRBV13
D gene: NA
CDR3 protein: CASSSIQGPNIGELFF
CDR3 DNA: TGTGCCAGCAGCTCGATACAGGGACCGAACATCGGGGAGCTGTTTTTT

J gene: TRBJ2-5
clone size: few
V gene: TRBV10-3
D gene: TRBD1
CDR3 protein: CAISSDRDQETQYF
CDR3 DNA: TGTGCCATCAGCTCCGACAGGGACCAAGAGACCCAGTACTTC

J gene: TRBJ2-1
clone size: few
V gene: TRBV5-5
D gene: NA
CDR3 protein: CASSLDTGTLSGEQFF
CDR3 DNA: TGTGCCAGCAGCTTGGACACCGGGACCCTCTCTGGAGAGCAGTTCTTC

J gene: TRBJ2-7
clone size: NA
V gene: TRBV11-3
D gene: NA
CDR3 protein: CASSPRSPQAYEQYF
CDR3 DNA: TGTGCCAGCAGTCCTCGGTCTCCCCAAGCCTACGAGCAGTACTTC

J gene: TRBJ1-1
clone size: NA
V gene: TRBV11-2
D gene: NA
CDR3 protein: CASSVQIANTEAFF
CDR3 DNA: TGTGCCAGCAGCGTCCAGATCGCAAACACTGAAGCTTTCTTT

J gene: TRBJ2-7
clone size: NA
V gene: TRBV6-5
D gene: NA
CDR3 protein: CASTSRSANSYEQYF
CDR3 DNA: TGTGCCAGCACCTCTAGGAGCGCGAACTCCTACGAGCAGTACTTC

J gene: TRBJ2-5
clone size: many
V gene: TRBV5-4
D gene: TRBD2
CDR3 protein: CASSQGLAGSTETQYF
CDR3 DNA: TGTGCCAGCAGCCAAGGACTAGCGGGTTCTACAGAGACCCAGTACTTC

J gene: TRBJ1-1
clone size: many
V gene: TRBV5-5
D gene: NA
CDR3 protein: CASSPGNTEAFF
CDR3 DNA: TGTGCCAGCAGCCCCGGGAACACTGAAGCTTTCTTT

J gene: TRBJ2-5
clone size: NA
V gene: TRBV6-9
D gene: TRBD2
CDR3 protein: CDSSYGLAGVSGEQYF
CDR3 DNA: TGTGACAGCAGTTACGGGCTAGCGGGAGTATCGGGGGAGCAGTACTTC

J gene: TRBJ1-5
clone size: NA
V gene: TRBV11-2
D gene: NA
CDR3 protein: CASSLGTKISDQSQHF
CDR3 DNA: TGTGCCAGCAGCCTTGGGACTAAGATTTCGGATCAGTCCCAGCATTTT

J gene: TRBJ2-2
clone size: many
V gene: TRBV4-2
D gene: NA
CDR3 protein: CASSQVLAGELFF
CDR3 DNA: TGTGCCAGCAGCCAAGTTCTAGCCGGGGAGCTGTTTTTT

J gene: TRBJ1-6
clone size: NA
V gene: TRBV6-5
D gene: NA
CDR3 protein: CASSYVGGNKSPLHF
CDR3 DNA: TGTGCCAGCAGTTACGTTGGGGGGAATAAATCACCCCTCCACTTT

J gene: TRBJ2-3
clone size: few
V gene: TRBV6-2/TRBV6-3
D gene: NA
CDR3 protein: CASSHPPSPDTQYF
CDR3 DNA: TGTGCCAGCAGTCACCCGCCGAGTCCAGATACGCAGTATTTT

J gene: TRBJ2-3
clone size: NA
V gene: TRBV28
D gene: TRBD2
CDR3 protein: CASSSSGRVRYTDTQYF
CDR3 DNA: TGTGCCAGCAGTTCTAGCGGGAGGGTCAGGTACACAGATACGCAGTATTTT

J gene: TRBJ2-1
clone size: many
V gene: TRBV11-2
D gene: TRBD2
CDR3 protein: CASSLVSSGVEQFF
CDR3 DNA: TGTGCCAGCAGCTTAGTATCTAGCGGCGTTGAGCAGTTCTTC

J gene: TRBJ2-3
clone size: NA
V gene: TRBV7-9
D gene: TRBD2
CDR3 protein: CASSLSSGLGLDTQYF
CDR3 DNA: TGTGCCAGCAGCTTATCTTCGGGACTAGGGCTCGATACGCAGTATTTT

J gene: TRBJ1-1
clone size: NA
V gene: TRBV14
D gene: TRBD1
CDR3 protein: CANSQDRGRGLIAEAFF
CDR3 DNA: TGTGCCAACAGCCAAGACAGGGGACGGGGTCTCATAGCTGAAGCTTTCTTT

J gene: TRBJ2-7
clone size: NA
V gene: TRBV4-1
D gene: NA
CDR3 protein: CASSQVENQCEQYF
CDR3 DNA: TGCGCCAGCAGCCAGGTGGAAAACCAGTGCGAGCAGTACTTC